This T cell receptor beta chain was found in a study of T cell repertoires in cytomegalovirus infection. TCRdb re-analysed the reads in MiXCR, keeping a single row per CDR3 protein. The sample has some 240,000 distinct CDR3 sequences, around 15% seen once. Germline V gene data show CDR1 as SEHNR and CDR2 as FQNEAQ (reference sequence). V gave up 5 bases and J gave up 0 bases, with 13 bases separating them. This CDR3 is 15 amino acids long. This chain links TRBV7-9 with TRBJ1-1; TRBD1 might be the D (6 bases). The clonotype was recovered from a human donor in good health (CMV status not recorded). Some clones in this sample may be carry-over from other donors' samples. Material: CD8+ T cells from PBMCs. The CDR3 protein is CASSNLQGLNTEAFF. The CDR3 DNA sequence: TGTGCCAGCAGCAACCTACAGGGATTGAACACTGAAGCTTTCTTT.